The 29 T cell receptor beta chains presented below share a single source sample, sequenced in a study of blood T cell repertoires in COVID-19. Data came from immunoSEQ multiplex PCR; TCRdb stores just in-frame clones and leaves some out. The table has roughly 60,000 clones, roughly 87% seen once. Sequencing input: peripheral blood. All receptors derive from a human donor with acute or convalescent COVID-19. The donor label of this sample is uncertain.

The rearrangement joins TRBV30 to TRBJ1-1; 8 bases align to TRBD1. Germline values: CDR1 GTSNPN, CDR2 SVGIG (reference sequence). Trimming at V came to 1 base and at J to 5 bases, leaving 3 bases not matched to a gene. This CDR3 is built from 13 residues. The CDR3 here is CAWSDTGGTEAFF. The CDR3 nucleotides are TGTGCCTGGAGTGATACAGGGGGGACTGAAGCTTTCTTT.

This sequence joins TRBV15 and TRBJ2-3; D unclear. The CDR3 sequence is 13 residues long. Germline V gene sequence: CDR1 LNHNV, CDR2 YYDKDF (reference sequence). V was clipped by 0 bases and J by 2 bases, with 3 bases between them. CDR3 sequence: CATSRDLTDTQYF. CDR3 nucleotide sequence: TGTGCCACCAGCAGAGATCTCACAGATACGCAGTATTTT.

The chain joins TRBV28 to TRBJ2-3; the match to TRBD1 covers 12 bases. Per germline, CDR1 MDHEN and CDR2 SYDVKM. The CDR3 has 16 amino acids. Losses at the gene ends were 1 base for V and 5 bases for J; bases not matched to a gene: 4. The CDR3 region has the DNA TGTGCCAGCAGTTTATTAGGGACAGGGGGCCTAGATACGCAGTATTTT. This gives the protein CASSLLGTGGLDTQYF.

The J gene is TRBJ2-6, the V gene TRBV6-2 or TRBV6-3; D ambiguous. V lost 2 bases to trimming and J lost 0 bases, with 5 bases between them. Germline CDR1 reads MNHEY; CDR2 reads SVGEGT. This CDR3 is built from 15 residues. CDR3 coding DNA: TGTGCCAGCAGTTACACACACTCTGGGGCCAACGTCCTGACTTTC. Amino acids: CASSYTHSGANVLTF.

V gene TRBV7-8 combines with J gene TRBJ1-4, with TRBD1 matching 8 bases. The CDR3 covers 14 residues. The trim removed 4 bases at V and 7 bases at J, leaving 5 bases unmatched. Germline V gene data show CDR1 as SGHVS and CDR2 as FQNEAQ. This CDR3 is CASSSWTGTEKLFF. For the CDR3, the DNA is TGTGCCAGCAGCTCCTGGACAGGGACTGAAAAACTGTTTTTT.

This clone was detected a few times. V usage is TRBV9 and J usage is TRBJ2-1; TRBD2 might be the D (5 bases). Per the germline V gene, CDR1 is SGDLS and CDR2 is YYNGEE. This CDR3 is built from 16 residues. Trimming left V 0 bases short and J 6 bases short, with 16 bases between. CDR3 region: CASSVAGWNRGNEQFF. The CDR3 DNA follows: TGTGCCAGCAGCGTAGCGGGGTGGAACCGGGGCAATGAGCAGTTCTTC.

This chain links TRBV5-4 with TRBJ2-3, with D perhaps matching TRBD2 (5 bases). CDR3 size: 15 residues. V dropped 4 bases and J dropped 4 bases, with 16 bases sitting between them. CDR1 and CDR2 (germline): SGHNT, YYREEE (reference sequence). CDR3 DNA: TGTGCCAGCAGCCCCCCGAGTAGCGAAGCAGATACGCAGTATTTT. Encoded protein: CASSPPSSEADTQYF.

This chain connects TRBV28 to TRBJ1-1; a possible D gene is TRBD1 (6 bases). Germline V lookup: CDR1 MDHEN, CDR2 SYDVKM. The CDR3 covers 14 residues. Trimming left V 5 bases short and J 2 bases short, with 12 bases between. The CDR3 region is CASSPHRVNTEAFF. DNA of the CDR3: TGTGCCAGCAGTCCTCACAGGGTTAACACTGAAGCTTTCTTT.

The table lists this clone with a count of one. The chain links TRBV20-1 to TRBJ1-1; weak D call: TRBD1 (6 bases). CDR3 size: 13 residues. Germline values: CDR1 DFQATT, CDR2 SNEGSKA (reference sequence). Trimming took off 3 bases at V and 3 bases at J, with 11 bases between the two ends. This CDR3 reads CSASRGIYTEAFF. The CDR3 DNA sequence: TGCAGTGCTAGTAGGGGGATTTACACTGAAGCTTTCTTT.

This chain links TRBV6-5 with TRBJ1-6; no clear D. Germline values: CDR1 MNHEY, CDR2 SVGAGI. Trimming stripped 2 bases from V and 0 bases from J, with 5 bases between. The CDR3 consists of 15 residues. CDR3 amino acids: CASSYDSSYNSPLHF. CDR3 bases: TGTGCCAGCAGTTACGATAGCTCCTATAATTCACCCCTCCACTTT.

This clone was seen only once. Here the CDR3 DNA reads TGTGCCAGCTCGGGGACAAGGGAAGATCAGCCCCAGCATTTT. It codes for CASSGTREDQPQHF. J is TRBJ1-5 and V is TRBV18; TRBD1 might be the D (6 bases). This CDR3 has 14 residues. The germline V gene encodes CDR1 KGHSH and CDR2 LQKENI. Trimming took 6 bases from V and 5 from J, leaving 14 bases between them.

V usage is TRBV5-4 and J usage is TRBJ2-7; possibly TRBD2 for D (5 bases). The CDR3 extends over 13 amino acids. V lost 4 bases and J lost 6, with 14 bases in between. From germline, CDR1 is SGHNT and CDR2 YYREEE (reference sequence). The CDR3 region is CASSPAVGGEQYV. As DNA, the CDR3 is TGTGCCAGCAGCCCAGCGGTTGGAGGCGAGCAGTACGTC.

J is TRBJ2-5 and V is TRBV6-6, with 9 bases identical to TRBD2. The CDR3 has 16 residues. The germline CDR1 and CDR2 sequences are MNHNY and SVGAGI (reference sequence). Germline trimming cut 0 bases from V and 0 bases from J; bases unmatched to any gene: 2. CDR3 nucleotide sequence: TGTGCCAGCAGTTACTCGGCGGGGGGGTACCAAGAGACCCAGTACTTC. Translating it yields CASSYSAGGYQETQYF.

This clone was counted once. The CDR3, as DNA: TGTGCCAGCACCGAACCGCGGGGACCCCAGCATTTT. Its protein product is CASTEPRGPQHF. The chain recombines TRBV28 with TRBJ1-5; D uncertain. CDR1 and CDR2 (germline): MDHEN, SYDVKM. The V end lost 7 bases, the J end lost 10 bases, and 14 bases lay between the germline ends. The CDR3 runs 12 residues.

The chain carries TRBV2 and TRBJ1-1; D uncertain. Germline V gene data show CDR1 as SNHLY and CDR2 as FYNNEI. The V gene lost 6 bases and the J gene lost 6 bases, with 8 bases spanning the gap. This CDR3 spans 11 amino acids. The CDR3 sequence is CASSQAPEAFF. CDR3 bases: TGTGCCAGCAGCCAGGCCCCTGAAGCTTTCTTT.

This clone was observed a single time. The chain links TRBV9 to TRBJ1-2, with unresolved D. The V end was cut by 0 bases, the J end by 3 bases, with 9 bases between. This CDR3 is built from 14 residues. Germline V lookup: CDR1 SGDLS, CDR2 YYNGEE. CDR3 nucleotide sequence: TGTGCCAGCAGCGTAGATGAGGCCTACTATGGCTACACCTTC. Its protein product is CASSVDEAYYGYTF.

This chain links TRBV6-5 with TRBJ2-7; possible D gene TRBD2, 7 bases. This CDR3 has 15 amino acids. CDR1 and CDR2 from the germline V gene are MNHEY and SVGAGI. V dropped 11 bases and J dropped 2 bases, with 22 bases sitting between them. The CDR3, as DNA: TGTGCCCTTGGGGGGCTAGCGGCTTTTCCCTACGAGCAGTACTTC. Its translation: CALGGLAAFPYEQYF.

The chain links TRBV6-4 to TRBJ1-1; D uncertain. The V gene lost 0 bases and the J gene lost 9 bases, with 8 bases spanning the gap. CDR3 length: 12 residues. From germline, CDR1 is MRHNA and CDR2 SNTAGT. CDR3 coding DNA: TGTGCCAGCAGTGACTCGAAGGAGAAAGCTTTCTTT. The encoded protein is CASSDSKEKAFF.

The chain links TRBV3-1 (or the pseudogene TRBV3-2) to TRBJ1-6; a possible D gene is TRBD1 (6 bases). The CDR3 runs 14 residues. Germline V gene lookup returns CDR1 LGHDT and CDR2 YNNKEL (reference sequence). V gave up 3 bases and J gave up 8 bases, with 11 bases separating them. The CDR3 loop reads CASSQGGQDSPLHF. The DNA of the CDR3 is TGTGCCAGCAGCCAGGGGGGGCAGGATTCACCCCTCCACTTT.

This clone was observed a handful of times. This chain links TRBV18 with TRBJ1-6; no definite D call. The V end was cut by 3 bases, the J end by 9 bases, with 12 bases between. The germline gives CDR1 KGHSH, CDR2 LQKENI. The CDR3 consists of 14 residues. The CDR3 DNA sequence: TGTGCCAGCTCACCGGCCGGGGATGGTTCACCCCTCCACTTT. Translating it yields CASSPAGDGSPLHF.

This clone appeared a few times. The V call is TRBV11-2, the J call TRBJ1-1, with 7 nucleotides matching TRBD1. The germline CDR1 and CDR2 sequences are SGHAT and FQNNGV. This CDR3 is 13 amino acids long. J lost 1 base, V lost 5 bases, and 1 base had no gene match. The CDR3 sequence: CASSRDRNTEAFF. The CDR3 region has the DNA TGTGCCAGCAGCCGGGACAGGAACACTGAAGCTTTCTTT.

This sequence joins TRBV28 and TRBJ2-2, with 8 nucleotides matching TRBD2. Germline values: CDR1 MDHEN, CDR2 SYDVKM. The CDR3 has 14 amino acids. V gave up 5 bases and J gave up 10 bases; unmatched junction bases: 9. This CDR3 is CASSPPGLETELFF. The CDR3 bases are TGTGCCAGCAGTCCTCCGGGACTAGAGACGGAGCTGTTTTTT.

The CDR3 region is CASSPGPTSGPYEQYF. DNA of the CDR3: TGTGCCAGCAGCCCTGGCCCCACTAGCGGACCCTACGAGCAGTACTTC. This chain uses TRBV5-6 with TRBJ2-7, with 8 bases identical to TRBD2. V trimming: 4 bases; J trimming: 2 bases; junction bases outside the gene matches: 11. Germline CDR1 reads SGHDT; CDR2 reads YYEEEE. CDR3 length: 16 amino acids.

V usage is TRBV19 and J usage is TRBJ2-7, with 9 bases identical to TRBD1. V was pared by 5 bases and J by 3 bases, with 8 bases of the junction left unmatched. Per germline, CDR1 LNHDA and CDR2 SQIVND (reference sequence). CDR3 length: 15 residues. CDR3 in DNA: TGTGCCAGTAGTCCGGGACAGGGTCTCTACTACGAGCAGTACTTC. As protein: CASSPGQGLYYEQYF.

V and J are TRBV7-9 and TRBJ2-1; TRBD1 aligns across 8 bases. The CDR3 has 16 residues. Germline CDR1 is SEHNR and CDR2 is FQNEAQ (reference sequence). Trimming cost V 0 bases and J 1 base; bases outside gene matches: 2. This CDR3 is CASSLARGPSYNEQFF. The CDR3 DNA follows: TGTGCCAGCAGCTTAGCCAGGGGGCCATCCTACAATGAGCAGTTCTTC. Complete variable domain (other parts from reference TRBV7-9 and TRBJ2-1): DTGVSQNPRHKITKRGQNVTFRCDPISEHNRLYWYRQTLGQGPEFLTYFQNEAQLEKSRLLSDRFSAERPKGSFSTLEIQRTEQGDSAMYLCASSLARGPSYNEQFFGPGTRLTVL.

With respect to this clone: Germline and junction disagree at one end, which may indicate a read error. The chain has TRBV7-3 and TRBJ1-1, with 8 bases that match TRBD1. From germline, CDR1 is SGHTA and CDR2 FQGTGA. CDR3 length: 13 residues. DNA for the CDR3: TGTGCCAGCAGCCTAACAGGGGGAACTGAAGCTTTCTTT. This codes for CASSLTGGTEAFF.

The chain carries TRBV10-3 and TRBJ2-3; D is perhaps TRBD1 (6 bases). Germline values: CDR1 ENHRY, CDR2 SYGVKD. Trimming stripped 1 base from V and 3 bases from J, with 11 bases between. The CDR3 is 15 amino acids. CDR3 loop: CAISEFAGVTDTQYF. CDR3 nucleotides: TGTGCCATCAGTGAGTTTGCAGGGGTGACAGATACGCAGTATTTT.

The chain uses TRBV5-1 and TRBJ1-1, with D unclear. Germline CDR1 and CDR2: SGHRS and YFSETQ. The CDR3 covers 13 residues. The V gene lost 2 bases and the J gene lost 1 base, with 6 bases spanning the gap. The CDR3 nucleotides are TGCGCCAGCAGCTTCGCCGGGAACACTGAAGCTTTCTTT. Translation gives CASSFAGNTEAFF.

In DNA, the CDR3 is TGCGCCAGCAGCCCGGGACAGGGGAATACTAACTATGGCTACACCTTC. The encoded protein is CASSPGQGNTNYGYTF. The V and J genes are TRBV5-1 and TRBJ1-2, with 10 bases matching TRBD1. The CDR3 is 16 residues long. The germline gives CDR1 SGHRS, CDR2 YFSETQ. The J segment lost 0 bases and the V segment lost 4 bases, leaving 6 bases of the junction unmatched.